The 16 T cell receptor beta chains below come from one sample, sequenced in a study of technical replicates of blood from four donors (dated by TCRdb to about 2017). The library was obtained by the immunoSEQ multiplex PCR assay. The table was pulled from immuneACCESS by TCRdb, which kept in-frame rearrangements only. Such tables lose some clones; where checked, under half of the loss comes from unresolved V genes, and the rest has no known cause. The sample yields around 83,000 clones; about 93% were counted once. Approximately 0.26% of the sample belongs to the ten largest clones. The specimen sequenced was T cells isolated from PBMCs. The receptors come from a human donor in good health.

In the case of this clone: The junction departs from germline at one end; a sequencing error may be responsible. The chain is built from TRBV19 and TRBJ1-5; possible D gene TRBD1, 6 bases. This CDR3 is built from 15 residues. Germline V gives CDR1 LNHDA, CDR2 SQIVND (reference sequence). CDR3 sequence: CASIISGDSNQPQHF. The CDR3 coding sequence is TGTGCCAGTATTATATCAGGGGATAGCAATCAGCCCCAGCATTTT.

CDR3: CASSYLAGDNEKLFF. The DNA for the CDR3 is TGTGCCAGCAGTTACCTGGCAGGGGATAACGAAAAACTGTTTTTT. The chain is built from TRBV6-5 and TRBJ1-4; TRBD1 might be the D (6 bases). The length of the CDR3 is 15 residues. The germline V and J ends were trimmed by 2 bases and 8 bases, with 15 bases remaining between them. CDR1 and CDR2 (germline): MNHEY, SVGAGI.

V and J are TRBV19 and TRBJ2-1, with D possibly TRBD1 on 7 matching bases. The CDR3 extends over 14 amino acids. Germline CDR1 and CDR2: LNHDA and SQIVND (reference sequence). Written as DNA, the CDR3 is TGTGCGACGGACCCAGGGGGGCTATACAATGAGCAGTTCTTC. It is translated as CATDPGGLYNEQFF. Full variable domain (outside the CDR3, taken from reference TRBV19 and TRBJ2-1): DGGITQSPKYLFRKEGQNVTLSCEQNLNHDAMYWYRQDPGQGLRLIYYSQIVNDFQKGDIAEGYSVSREKKESFPLTVTSAQKNPTAFYLCATDPGGLYNEQFFGPGTRLTVL.

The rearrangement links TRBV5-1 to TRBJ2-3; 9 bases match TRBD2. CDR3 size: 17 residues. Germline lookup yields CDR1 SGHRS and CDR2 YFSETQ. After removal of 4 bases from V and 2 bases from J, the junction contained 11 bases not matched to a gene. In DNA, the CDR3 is TGCGCCAGCAGCATTAGCGGGAGAGCGGGCTTCACAGATACGCAGTATTTT. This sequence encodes CASSISGRAGFTDTQYF.

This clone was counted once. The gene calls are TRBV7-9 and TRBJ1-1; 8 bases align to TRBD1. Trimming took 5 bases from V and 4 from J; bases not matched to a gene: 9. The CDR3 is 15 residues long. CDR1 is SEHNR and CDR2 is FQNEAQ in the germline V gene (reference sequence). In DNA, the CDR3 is TGTGCCAGCAGCCCTGGACAGGGCGTTAGCACTGAAGCTTTCTTT. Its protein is CASSPGQGVSTEAFF.

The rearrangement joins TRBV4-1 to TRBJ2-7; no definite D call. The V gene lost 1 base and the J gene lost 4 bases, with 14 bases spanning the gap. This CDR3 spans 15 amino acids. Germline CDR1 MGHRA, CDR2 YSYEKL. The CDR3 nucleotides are TGCGCCAGCAGCCAAGTTAACTACCCTCGGTACGAGCAGTACTTC. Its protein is CASSQVNYPRYEQYF.

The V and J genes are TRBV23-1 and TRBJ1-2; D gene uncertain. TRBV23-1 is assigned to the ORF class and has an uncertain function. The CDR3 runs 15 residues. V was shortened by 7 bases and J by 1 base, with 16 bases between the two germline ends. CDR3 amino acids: CASTLGVSYNYGYTF. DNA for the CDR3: TGCGCCAGCACCCTCGGGGTCAGTTATAACTATGGCTACACCTTC.

In nucleotides, the CDR3 is TGCGCCAGCAGCTTGACGTTGCGTGACACTGAAGCTTTCTTT. This translates into CASSLTLRDTEAFF. J is TRBJ1-1 and V is TRBV5-1, with D unclear. Germline V gene data show CDR1 as SGHRS and CDR2 as YFSETQ. V dropped 1 base and J dropped 3 bases, with 10 bases sitting between them. CDR3 size: 14 residues.

CDR3 loop: CASSYRGHEQYF. The CDR3 DNA follows: TGTGCCAGCAGCTACAGGGGACACGAGCAGTACTTC. This chain joins TRBV5-4 and TRBJ2-7, with 7 bases that match TRBD1. This CDR3 spans 12 amino acids. The trim removed 3 bases at V and 5 bases at J, leaving 2 bases unmatched. The V gene's germline CDR1 is SGHNT and CDR2 YYREEE (reference sequence).

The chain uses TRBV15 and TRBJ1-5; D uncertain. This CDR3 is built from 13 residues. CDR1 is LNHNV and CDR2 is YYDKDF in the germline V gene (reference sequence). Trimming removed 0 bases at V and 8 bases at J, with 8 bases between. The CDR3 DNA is TGTGCCACCAGCAGAGATCTCGGGGAGCCCCAGCATTTT. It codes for CATSRDLGEPQHF.

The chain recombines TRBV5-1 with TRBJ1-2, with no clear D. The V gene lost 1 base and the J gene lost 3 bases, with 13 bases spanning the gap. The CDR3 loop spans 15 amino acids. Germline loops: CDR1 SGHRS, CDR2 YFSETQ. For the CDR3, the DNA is TGCGCCAGCAGCTTGAATCTGTGGACTGACTATGGCTACACCTTC. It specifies CASSLNLWTDYGYTF.

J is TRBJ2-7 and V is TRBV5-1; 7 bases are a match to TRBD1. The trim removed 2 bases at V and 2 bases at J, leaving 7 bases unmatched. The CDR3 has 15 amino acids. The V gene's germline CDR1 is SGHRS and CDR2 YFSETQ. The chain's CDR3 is CASSFPGTEAYEQYF. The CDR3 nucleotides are TGCGCCAGCAGCTTTCCCGGGACAGAGGCCTACGAGCAGTACTTC.

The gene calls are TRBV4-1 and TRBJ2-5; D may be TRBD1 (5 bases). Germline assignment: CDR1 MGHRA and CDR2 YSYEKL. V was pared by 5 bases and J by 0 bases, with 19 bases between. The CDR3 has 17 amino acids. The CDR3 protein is CASSSQGGAAYQETQYF. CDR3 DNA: TGCGCCAGCAGCTCTCAAGGTGGGGCGGCGTACCAAGAGACCCAGTACTTC.

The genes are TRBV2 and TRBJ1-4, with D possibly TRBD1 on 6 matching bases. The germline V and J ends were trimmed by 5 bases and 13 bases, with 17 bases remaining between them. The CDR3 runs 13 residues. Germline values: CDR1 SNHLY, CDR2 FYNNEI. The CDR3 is CASSRTADELLFF. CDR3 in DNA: TGTGCCAGCAGTCGGACAGCGGACGAGCTACTGTTTTTT.

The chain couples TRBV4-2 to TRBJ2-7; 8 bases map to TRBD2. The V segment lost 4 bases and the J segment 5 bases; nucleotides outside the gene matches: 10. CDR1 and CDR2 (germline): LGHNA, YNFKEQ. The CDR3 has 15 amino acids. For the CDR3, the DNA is TGTGCCAGCAGCCTCTGGACTAGCAGTTCCCACGAGCAGTACTTC. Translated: CASSLWTSSSHEQYF.

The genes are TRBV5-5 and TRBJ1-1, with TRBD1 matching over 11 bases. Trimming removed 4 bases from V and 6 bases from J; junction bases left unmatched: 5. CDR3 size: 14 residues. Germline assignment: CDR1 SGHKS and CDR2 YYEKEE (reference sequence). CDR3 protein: CASSTGQGAAEAFF. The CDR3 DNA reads TGTGCCAGCAGCACTGGACAGGGGGCGGCTGAAGCTTTCTTT.